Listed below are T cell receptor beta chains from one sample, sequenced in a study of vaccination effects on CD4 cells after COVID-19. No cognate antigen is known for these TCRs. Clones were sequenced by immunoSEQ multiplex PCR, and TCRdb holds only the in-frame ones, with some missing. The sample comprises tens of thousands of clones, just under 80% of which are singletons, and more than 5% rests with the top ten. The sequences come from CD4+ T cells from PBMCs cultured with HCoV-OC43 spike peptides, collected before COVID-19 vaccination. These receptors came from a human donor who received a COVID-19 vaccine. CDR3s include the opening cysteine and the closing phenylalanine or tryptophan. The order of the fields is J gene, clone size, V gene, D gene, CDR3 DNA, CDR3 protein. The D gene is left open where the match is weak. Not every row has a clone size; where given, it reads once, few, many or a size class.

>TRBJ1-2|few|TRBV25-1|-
TGTGCCAGCAGTGGGCGCTCCGGACCTAACTATGGCTACACCTTC
CASSGRSGPNYGYTF
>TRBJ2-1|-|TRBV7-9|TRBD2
TGTGCCAGCAGCTTAGCGGGGGCTAGCGGGGAGCACAATGAGCAGTTCTTC
CASSLAGASGEHNEQFF
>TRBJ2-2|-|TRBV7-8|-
TGTGCCAGCAGCCCGATGGGCCGGGTCGGGGAGCTGTTTTTT
CASSPMGRVGELFF
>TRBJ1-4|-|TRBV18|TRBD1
TGTGCCAGCTCACACCGGGACAGGGGCGAGGAAAAACTGTTTTTT
CASSHRDRGEEKLFF
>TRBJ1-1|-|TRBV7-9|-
TGTGCCAGCAGCCTCCGGTCTGGGGACACTGAAGCTTTCTTT
CASSLRSGDTEAFF
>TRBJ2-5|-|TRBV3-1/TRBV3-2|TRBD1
TGTGCCAGCAGCCAACAAAGGACAGGGGTGGAGACCCAGTACTTC
CASSQQRTGVETQYF
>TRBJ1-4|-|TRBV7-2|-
TGTGCCAGCAGCTTAATGGGGAACGGGGCGGGAGAAAAACTGTTTTTT
CASSLMGNGAGEKLFF
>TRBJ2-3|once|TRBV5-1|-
TGCGCCAGCAGCTCGACAGATACGCAGTATTTT
CASSSTDTQYF
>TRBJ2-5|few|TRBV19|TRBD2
TGTGCCAGTAGTCCCCGGAGTAGCGGGCAAGAGACCCAGTACTTC
CASSPRSSGQETQYF
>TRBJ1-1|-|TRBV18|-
TGTGCCAGCTCACCTGCGGCGGCCGGGTATGACACTGAAGCTTTCTTT
CASSPAAAGYDTEAFF
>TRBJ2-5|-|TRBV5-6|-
TGTGCCAGCAGTTATTTTACAGGGTCGGAGACCCAGTACTTC
CASSYFTGSETQYF
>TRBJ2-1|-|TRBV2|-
TGTGCCAGCAGAGTTACGGTCAATGAGCAGTTCTTC
CASRVTVNEQFF
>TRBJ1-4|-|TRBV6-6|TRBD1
TGTGCCAGCAGTACAGGGGTGAACAATGAAAAACTGTTTTTT
CASSTGVNNEKLFF
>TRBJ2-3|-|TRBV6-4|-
TGTGCCAGCAGTGTGGACATTCGAGATACGCAGTATTTT
CASSVDIRDTQYF
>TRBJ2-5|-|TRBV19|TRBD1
TGTGCCAGTAGTATGTGGACAGGGAGGGAGACCCAGTACTTC
CASSMWTGRETQYF